This TCR beta chain was sequenced in a study of T-cell memory formation after mild COVID-19 (dated by TCRdb to the early 2020s). Background on the whole study: TCR sequence clusters from the two donors were largely donor specific. T-cell clones expanding and contracting after mild COVID-19 in a couple of donors were tracked by longitudinal TCRalpha and TCRbeta repertoire sequencing. Two young, previously healthy adult volunteers, one female and one male, were included in the cohort.

Study-wide conclusions, independent of this receptor: Some responding clones were detected in pre-infection memory, which suggested that pre-existing cross-reactive memory T cells had joined the SARS-CoV-2 response. Contracting CD4+ clones were found mainly in CM and EM memory subsets, while CD8+ clones were enriched in EMRA. The study included only two mild cases, and larger cohorts that include severe cases with pre-infection samples were judged to be necessary. Balanced CD4/CD8 phenotypes were observed for clones contracting from day 15 to 85, whereas a bias towards CD4+ was observed for a second wave of clones expanding from day 15 to 37. The second-wave clones that peaked on day 37 were not confirmed to be SARS-CoV-2 specific.

For this clonotype: The specificity of this receptor is unknown. Per-base quality was not reported, and no clone a single base away is much larger than it.

Ficoll-Paque density gradient centrifugation was the method used to isolate PBMCs. Instrument on record: Illumina NovaSeq 6000. Using 5'RACE with constant-segment primers, TCRalpha and TCRbeta cDNA libraries were constructed, with sample barcodes and unique molecular identifiers added in the process. RNA was extracted from every sample with Trizol reagent. The libraries were amplified in two PCR steps, and the second step added a second sample barcode and Illumina TruSeq adapters. The libraries were sequenced on an Illumina NovaSeq using 2 x 150 bp paired-end reads. Concerning the study's data processing: Reads were demultiplexed and collapsed into UMI-guided consensus sequences with migec v1.2.7. Using mixcr v2.1.11, UMI consensuses were aligned to TRA and TRB V and J templates and then assembled into clonotypes. A clonotype was counted as expanded or contracted only when both edgeR and NoisET called the clonotype significant, with the noise models trained on biological replicates. For edgeR calls, the cutoffs were a false discovery rate-adjusted p below 0.01 and a log2 fold-change threshold of 1. As an exploratory analysis of dynamics, max-normalized trajectories of the 1000 most abundant clonotypes were examined with PCA combined with hierarchical clustering. Each responding clone was given a CD4 or CD8 phenotype based on the CD4+ and CD8+ repertoires, which had been sequenced separately. Clones were called with MiXCR by TCRdb after fastp trimmed the public reads at Q25, and only in-frame beta chains were retained. All rows with the same CDR3 protein become a single entry with the most common DNA and genes. The V and J calls were not made by the authors but by TCRdb's processing. The sample table records around 510,000 distinct CDR3 sequences; roughly 20% of these occur just once. 7% to 9% of the sample lies in the top ten.

From a lookup of the germline V gene, CDR1 and CDR2 are SGHAT and FQNNGV. For this chain, trimming is 5 bases at the V end and 8 bases at the J end, and the number of junction bases without a gene match is 19. The CDR3 runs 20 amino acids, cysteine and phenylalanine included. Just the 60-base CDR3 DNA is kept, in frame starting at base 1. Sequenced material: PBMCs or a T cell subset sorted from them (not recorded which). This sequence was found in an adult woman who had mild COVID-19 (a few samples of this study predate the infection). The sample titles of this study are shuffled in the database, so cell type and time point are left out; the donor was told from shared clones. The sequence joins TRBV11-2 to TRBJ2-1, and 15 junction bases match TRBD2. The sequenced DNA: TGTGCCAGCAGCCCCCCTTGGGGACTAGCGGGGGGTCTAGAGGTGCATGAGCAGTTCTTC. Translated, this gives CASSPPWGLAGGLEVHEQFF.